These 21 T cell receptor beta chains share one sample of origin, sequenced in a study of blood T cell repertoires in COVID-19. Assay: immunoSEQ multiplex PCR; the TCRdb copy retains only in-frame clones and omits some. The repertoire consists of approximately 360,000 clones, with more than 70% occurring once and the leading ten covering 1% to 1.5%. The sequenced material came from peripheral blood. The receptors derive from a man in his forties with acute or convalescent COVID-19.

CDR3 sequence (DNA): TGTGCCAGCAGTCCGGGGAGCGGGGGATACTACAATGAGCAGTTCTTC. The encoded protein is CASSPGSGGYYNEQFF. J is TRBJ2-1 and V is TRBV27; TRBD2 agrees at 8 bases. From germline, CDR1 is MNHEY and CDR2 SMNVEV (reference sequence). V trimming: 5 bases; J trimming: 3 bases; junction bases outside the gene matches: 9. The CDR3 runs 16 residues.

The chain employs TRBV28 and TRBJ1-3, with 8 bases fitting TRBD1. Germline CDR1 and CDR2: MDHEN and SYDVKM. After removal of 6 bases from V and 1 base from J, the junction contained 11 bases not matched to a gene. CDR3 length: 17 residues. CDR3 in DNA: TGTGCCAGCAGCCCACGAAGACAGGGGCGTTCTGGAAACACCATATATTTT. This sequence encodes CASSPRRQGRSGNTIYF.

V usage is TRBV5-8 and J usage is TRBJ2-1; 9 bases are shared with TRBD2. This CDR3 is 16 amino acids long. Trimming cost V 0 bases and J 7 bases; bases outside gene matches: 8. Looked up from germline, CDR1 is SGHTS and CDR2 is YDEGEE. The DNA of the CDR3 is TGTGCCAGCAGCTTGGCCCGGCTAGCGGGACGGAATGAGCAGTTCTTC. Its protein product is CASSLARLAGRNEQFF.

Note on this clone: Other DNA variants within this sample encode the same CDR3. The CDR3 sequence is CASSSLAGGGTGELFF. The CDR3 DNA follows: TGTGCCAGCAGCTCACTAGCGGGAGGAGGTACCGGGGAGCTGTTTTTT. The chain recombines TRBV7-3 with TRBJ2-2, with 12 positions matching TRBD2. The germline V gene has CDR1 SGHTA and CDR2 FQGTGA. The V segment lost 4 bases and the J segment 5 bases; nucleotides outside the gene matches: 5. The CDR3 sequence is 16 residues long.

This chain joins TRBV19 and TRBJ1-5; D remains ambiguous. Trimming left V 7 bases short and J 6 bases short, with 19 bases between. The CDR3 totals 15 residues. From germline, CDR1 is LNHDA and CDR2 SQIVND (reference sequence). The CDR3 DNA reads TGTGCCAGTAATCCCCTCGGCTCGGCGGGTCAGCCCCAGCATTTT. Encoded protein: CASNPLGSAGQPQHF. Full variable domain (outside the CDR3, taken from reference TRBV19 and TRBJ1-5): DGGITQSPKYLFRKEGQNVTLSCEQNLNHDAMYWYRQDPGQGLRLIYYSQIVNDFQKGDIAEGYSVSREKKESFPLTVTSAQKNPTAFYLCASNPLGSAGQPQHFGDGTRLSIL.

The chain combines TRBV6-5 with TRBJ1-5; D might be TRBD1 (5 bases). This CDR3 is built from 14 residues. V was cut by 2 bases and J by 4 bases, with 9 bases left in between. CDR1 MNHEY and CDR2 SVGAGI come from the germline V gene. The chain's CDR3 is CASSYGGFNQPQHF. In DNA form, the CDR3 reads TGTGCCAGCAGTTACGGGGGGTTTAATCAGCCCCAGCATTTT.

J is TRBJ2-7 and V is TRBV27; 8 positions agree with TRBD1. The germline gives CDR1 MNHEY, CDR2 SMNVEV (reference sequence). V lost 2 bases to trimming and J lost 2 bases; unmatched junction nucleotides: 5. The CDR3 sequence is 15 residues long. The CDR3 DNA follows: TGTGCCAGCAGTTTAGGACAGGGAAGACCCTACGAGCAGTACTTC. Its translation: CASSLGQGRPYEQYF.

The chain recombines TRBV7-9 with TRBJ1-2; the D is unclear. Germline CDR1 is SEHNR and CDR2 is FQNEAQ (reference sequence). The V end was cut by 5 bases, the J end by 6 bases, with 13 bases between. The CDR3 spans 13 residues. Written as DNA, the CDR3 is TGTGCCAGCAGCCCCAGTGGGCAGGATGGCTACACCTTC. Amino acid sequence: CASSPSGQDGYTF.

The chain employs TRBV6-5 and TRBJ1-1, with D unclear. Trimming cost V 8 bases and J 0 bases, with 13 bases left between them. Germline values: CDR1 MNHEY, CDR2 SVGAGI. CDR3 length: 14 residues. This CDR3 is CASAIGGMNTEAFF. The CDR3 region has the DNA TGTGCCAGCGCGATAGGAGGCATGAACACTGAAGCTTTCTTT.

This clone was detected once. The J gene is TRBJ1-6, the V gene TRBV9, with D uncertain. Germline lookup yields CDR1 SGDLS and CDR2 YYNGEE. The CDR3 extends over 13 amino acids. The V end was cut by 0 bases, the J end by 8 bases, with 6 bases between. The CDR3 nucleotides are TGTGCCAGCAGCGTAGCTACGGATTCACCCCTCCACTTT. Translation: CASSVATDSPLHF. Combining the CDR3 with reference TRBV9 and TRBJ1-6 gives the whole variable domain DSGVTQTPKHLITATGQRVTLRCSPRSGDLSVYWYQQSLDQGLQFLIQYYNGEERAKGNILERFSAQQFPDLHSELNLSSLELGDSALYFCASSVATDSPLHFGNGTRLTVT.

This chain uses TRBV6-5 with TRBJ2-7; D might be TRBD2 (6 bases). The germline V gene encodes CDR1 MNHEY and CDR2 SVGAGI. The CDR3 runs to 14 residues. V lost 0 bases to trimming and J lost 4 bases, with 10 bases between them. Here the CDR3 reads CASSYSGGLYEQYF. CDR3 nucleotide sequence: TGTGCCAGCAGTTACTCGGGAGGTCTATACGAGCAGTACTTC.

This clone was counted a single time. J is TRBJ2-1 and V is TRBV7-6, with D possibly being TRBD2 (6 bases). This CDR3 contains 16 residues. CDR1 is SGHVS and CDR2 is FNYEAQ in the germline V gene. Trimming pared 1 base from V and 6 bases from J, leaving 16 bases between. The CDR3 protein is CASSLERAGPINEQFF. The CDR3 DNA follows: TGTGCCAGCAGCTTAGAGCGGGCAGGGCCCATCAATGAGCAGTTCTTC.

The CDR3 loop reads CASTRGYEQYF. As DNA, the CDR3 is TGTGCCAGCACGCGAGGGTACGAGCAGTACTTC. V and J are TRBV2 and TRBJ2-7; tentative D call: TRBD2 (5 bases). The germline V gene encodes CDR1 SNHLY and CDR2 FYNNEI. This CDR3 spans 11 amino acids. V dropped 7 bases and J dropped 4 bases, with 8 bases sitting between them.

V gene TRBV9 combines with J gene TRBJ1-3; a weak D match, TRBD1 (5 bases). This CDR3 spans 14 amino acids. V lost 0 bases, J lost 8 bases, and 12 bases lay in between. The germline CDR1 and CDR2 sequences are SGDLS and YYNGEE. The CDR3 sequence is CASSVAGWVDTIYF. The CDR3 DNA reads as TGTGCCAGCAGCGTAGCAGGGTGGGTCGACACCATATATTTT. The full variable domain, in which reference TRBV9 and TRBJ1-3 provide the parts outside the CDR3, is DSGVTQTPKHLITATGQRVTLRCSPRSGDLSVYWYQQSLDQGLQFLIQYYNGEERAKGNILERFSAQQFPDLHSELNLSSLELGDSALYFCASSVAGWVDTIYFGEGSWLTVV.

The J gene is TRBJ2-5, the V gene TRBV7-9, with 13 bases fitting TRBD2. This CDR3 has 16 amino acids. With 11 bases clipped from V and 2 bases from J, the junction kept 11 bases outside the gene matches. Looked up from germline, CDR1 is SEHNR and CDR2 is FQNEAQ (reference sequence). The CDR3, as DNA: TGTGCCTCCACTAGCGGGGGGGACAAATGGCAAGAGACCCAGTACTTC. This translates into CASTSGGDKWQETQYF. Variable domain in full (rest from reference TRBV7-9 and TRBJ2-5): DTGVSQNPRHKITKRGQNVTFRCDPISEHNRLYWYRQTLGQGPEFLTYFQNEAQLEKSRLLSDRFSAERPKGSFSTLEIQRTEQGDSAMYLCASTSGGDKWQETQYFGPGTRLLVL.

The J gene is TRBJ2-7, the V gene TRBV6-5, with D perhaps TRBD2 (5 bases). The germline V gene has CDR1 MNHEY and CDR2 SVGAGI. V lost 6 bases, J lost 2 bases, and 14 bases lay in between. There are 14 residues in the CDR3. The CDR3 nucleotides read TGTGCCAGCAGGCCGGGAAAAGGGCCCTACGAGCAGTACTTC. This translates into CASRPGKGPYEQYF.

This rearrangement joins TRBV7-6 to TRBJ2-3, with a weak D call TRBD2 (7 bases). The CDR3 has 13 residues. With 1 base removed from V and 9 bases from J, the gap between germline ends came to 11 bases. Per the germline V gene, CDR1 is SGHVS and CDR2 is FNYEAQ. CDR3 protein: CASSLVGGRTQYF. CDR3 in DNA: TGTGCCAGCAGCTTAGTCGGGGGGCGAACGCAGTATTTT.

This chain connects TRBV18 to TRBJ1-5; 8 positions match TRBD1. Germline CDR1 is KGHSH and CDR2 is LQKENI. J gave up 12 bases and V 3 bases, and 10 bases lay outside the gene matches. This CDR3 contains 14 residues. For the CDR3, the DNA is TGTGCCAGCTCACCCGAGACAGGGGCCGCTGACCAGCATTTT. Residues: CASSPETGAADQHF.

The chain couples TRBV18 to TRBJ2-1, with 7 nucleotides matching TRBD2. The V gene end was trimmed by 3 bases and the J gene end by 9 bases; junction bases not matched to a gene: 20. Germline loops: CDR1 KGHSH, CDR2 LQKENI. This CDR3 has 18 amino acids. The CDR3 loop is CASSPRTSGAEPWGEQFF. CDR3 sequence (DNA): TGTGCCAGCTCACCCAGAACGAGCGGGGCGGAACCGTGGGGTGAGCAGTTCTTC.

The V gene is TRBV5-4, the J gene TRBJ2-1, with 10 bases that match TRBD2. Germline V gene lookup returns CDR1 SGHNT and CDR2 YYREEE (reference sequence). This CDR3 comprises 15 residues. V lost 4 bases, J lost 9 bases, and 10 bases stayed unmatched. The CDR3 reads CASSPYLAGDVEQFF. The CDR3 bases are TGTGCCAGCAGCCCATACCTAGCGGGAGATGTTGAGCAGTTCTTC.

The chain couples TRBV9 to TRBJ1-6; D is unresolved. In germline, CDR1 is SGDLS, CDR2 YYNGEE. With 3 bases removed from V and 7 bases from J, the gap between germline ends came to 17 bases. The CDR3 spans 16 residues. The CDR3 region has the DNA TGTGCCAGCAGCGAATATGGCGGGGTATACAATTCACCCCTCCACTTT. Translating gives CASSEYGGVYNSPLHF.